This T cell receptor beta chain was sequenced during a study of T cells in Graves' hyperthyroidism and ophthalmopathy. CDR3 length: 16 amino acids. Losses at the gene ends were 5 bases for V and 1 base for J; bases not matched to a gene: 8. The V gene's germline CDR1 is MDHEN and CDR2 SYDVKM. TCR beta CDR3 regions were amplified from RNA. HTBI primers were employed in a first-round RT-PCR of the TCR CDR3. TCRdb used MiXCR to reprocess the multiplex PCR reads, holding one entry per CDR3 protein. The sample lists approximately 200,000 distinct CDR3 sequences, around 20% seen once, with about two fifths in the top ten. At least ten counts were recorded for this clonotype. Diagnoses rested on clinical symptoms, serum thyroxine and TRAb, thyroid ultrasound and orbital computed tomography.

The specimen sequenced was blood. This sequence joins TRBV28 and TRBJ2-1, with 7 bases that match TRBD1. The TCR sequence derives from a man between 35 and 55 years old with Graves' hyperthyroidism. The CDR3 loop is CASSRRRQGSYNEQFF. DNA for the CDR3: TGTGCCAGCAGTCGTAGAAGACAGGGTTCCTACAATGAGCAGTTCTTC.